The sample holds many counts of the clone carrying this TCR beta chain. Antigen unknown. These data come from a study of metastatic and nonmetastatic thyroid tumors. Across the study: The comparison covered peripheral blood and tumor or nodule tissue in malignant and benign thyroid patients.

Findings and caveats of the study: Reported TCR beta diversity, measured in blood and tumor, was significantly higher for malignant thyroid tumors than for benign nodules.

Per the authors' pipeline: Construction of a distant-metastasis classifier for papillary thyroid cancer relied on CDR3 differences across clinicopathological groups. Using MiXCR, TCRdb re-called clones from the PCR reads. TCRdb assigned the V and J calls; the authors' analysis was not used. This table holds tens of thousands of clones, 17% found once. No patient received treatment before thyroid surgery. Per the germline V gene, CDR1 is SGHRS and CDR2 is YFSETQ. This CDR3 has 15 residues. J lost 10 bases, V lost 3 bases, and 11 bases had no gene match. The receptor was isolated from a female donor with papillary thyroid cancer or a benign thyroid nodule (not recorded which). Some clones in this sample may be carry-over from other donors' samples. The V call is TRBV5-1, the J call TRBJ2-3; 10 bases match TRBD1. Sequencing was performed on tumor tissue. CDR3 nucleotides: TGCGCCAGCAGCTCCACCGGACAGGGGGTAGAGGCGCAGTATTTT. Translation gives CASSSTGQGVEAQYF.